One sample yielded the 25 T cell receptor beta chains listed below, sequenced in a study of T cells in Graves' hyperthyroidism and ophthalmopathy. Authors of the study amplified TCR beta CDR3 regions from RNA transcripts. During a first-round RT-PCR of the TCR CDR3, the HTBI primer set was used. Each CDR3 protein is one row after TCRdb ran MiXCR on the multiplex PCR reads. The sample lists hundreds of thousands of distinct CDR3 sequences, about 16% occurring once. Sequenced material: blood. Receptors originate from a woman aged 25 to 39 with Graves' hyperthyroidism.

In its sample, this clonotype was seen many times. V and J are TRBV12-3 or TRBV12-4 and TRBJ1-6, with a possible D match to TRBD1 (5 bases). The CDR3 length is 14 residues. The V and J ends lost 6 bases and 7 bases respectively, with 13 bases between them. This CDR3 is CASRPDGANSPLHF. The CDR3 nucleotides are TGTGCCAGCAGACCTGACGGGGCAAATTCACCCCTCCACTTT.

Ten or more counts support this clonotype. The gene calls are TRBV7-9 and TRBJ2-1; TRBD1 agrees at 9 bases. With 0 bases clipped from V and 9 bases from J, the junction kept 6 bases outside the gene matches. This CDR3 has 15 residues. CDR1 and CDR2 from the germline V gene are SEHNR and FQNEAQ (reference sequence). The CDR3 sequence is CASSLAGTGNREQFF. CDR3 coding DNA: TGTGCCAGCAGCTTAGCAGGGACAGGGAACCGTGAGCAGTTCTTC.

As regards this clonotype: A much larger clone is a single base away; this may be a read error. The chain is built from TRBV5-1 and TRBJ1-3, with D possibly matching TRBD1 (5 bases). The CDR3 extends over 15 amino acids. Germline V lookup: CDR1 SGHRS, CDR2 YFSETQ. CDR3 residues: CACSVGTASGNTIYF. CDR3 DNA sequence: TGCGCCTGCAGCGTCGGGACCGCCTCTGGAAACACCATATATTTT.

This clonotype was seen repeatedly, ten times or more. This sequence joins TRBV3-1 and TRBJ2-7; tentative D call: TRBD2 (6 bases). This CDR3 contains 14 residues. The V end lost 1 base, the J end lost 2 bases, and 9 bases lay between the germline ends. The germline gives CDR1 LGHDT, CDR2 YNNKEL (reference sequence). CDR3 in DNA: TGTGCCAGCAGCCAAGGCGGGATCGCCTACGAGCAGTACTTC. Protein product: CASSQGGIAYEQYF.

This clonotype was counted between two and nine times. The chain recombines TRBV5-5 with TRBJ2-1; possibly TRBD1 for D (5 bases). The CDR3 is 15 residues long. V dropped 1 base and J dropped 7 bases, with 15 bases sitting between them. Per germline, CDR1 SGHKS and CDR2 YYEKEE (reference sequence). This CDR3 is CASSLTLTTGNEQFF. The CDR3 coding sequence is TGTGCCAGCAGCTTGACACTCACCACAGGTAATGAGCAGTTCTTC. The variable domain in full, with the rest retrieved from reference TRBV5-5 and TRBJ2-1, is DAGVTQSPTHLIKTRGQQVTLRCSPISGHKSVSWYQQVLGQGPQFIFQYYEKEERGRGNFPDRFSARQFPNYSSELNVNALLLGDSALYLCASSLTLTTGNEQFFGPGTRLTVL.

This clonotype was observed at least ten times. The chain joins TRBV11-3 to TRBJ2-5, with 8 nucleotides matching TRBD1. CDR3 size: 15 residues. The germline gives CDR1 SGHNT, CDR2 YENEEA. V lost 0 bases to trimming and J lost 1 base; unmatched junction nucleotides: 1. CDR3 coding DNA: TGTGCCAGCAGCTTAGACAGGGGGCCCCAAGAGACCCAGTACTTC. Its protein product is CASSLDRGPQETQYF.

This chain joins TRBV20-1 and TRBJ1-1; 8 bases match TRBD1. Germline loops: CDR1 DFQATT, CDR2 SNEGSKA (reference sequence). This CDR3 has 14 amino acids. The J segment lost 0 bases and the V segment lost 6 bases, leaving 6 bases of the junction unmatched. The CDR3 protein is CSARRDRMNTEAFF. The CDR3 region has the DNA TGCAGTGCCCGAAGGGACAGGATGAACACTGAAGCTTTCTTT.

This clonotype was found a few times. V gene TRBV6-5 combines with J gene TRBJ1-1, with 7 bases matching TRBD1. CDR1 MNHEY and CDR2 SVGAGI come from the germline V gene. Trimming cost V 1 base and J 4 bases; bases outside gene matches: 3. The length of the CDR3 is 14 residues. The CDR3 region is CASSYYDRATEAFF. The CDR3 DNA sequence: TGTGCCAGCAGTTACTATGACAGGGCCACTGAAGCTTTCTTT.

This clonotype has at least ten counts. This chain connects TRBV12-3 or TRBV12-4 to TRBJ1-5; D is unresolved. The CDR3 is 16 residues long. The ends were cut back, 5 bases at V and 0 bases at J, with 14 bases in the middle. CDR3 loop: CASSRSSTVSNQPQHF. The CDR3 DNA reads TGTGCCAGCAGTCGCAGCTCGACGGTTAGCAATCAGCCCCAGCATTTT.

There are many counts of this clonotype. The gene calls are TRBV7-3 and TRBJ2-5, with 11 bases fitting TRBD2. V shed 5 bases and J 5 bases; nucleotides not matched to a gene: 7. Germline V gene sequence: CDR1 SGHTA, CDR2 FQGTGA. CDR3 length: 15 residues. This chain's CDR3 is CASSPLAGGWETQYF. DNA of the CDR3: TGTGCCAGCAGCCCCTTAGCGGGAGGGTGGGAGACCCAGTACTTC. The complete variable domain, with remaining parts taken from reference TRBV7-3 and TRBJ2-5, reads GAGVSQTPSNKVTEKGKYVELRCDPISGHTALYWYRQSLGQGPEFLIYFQGTGAADDSGLPNDRFFAVRPEGSVSTLKIQRTERGDSAVYLCASSPLAGGWETQYFGPGTRLLVL.

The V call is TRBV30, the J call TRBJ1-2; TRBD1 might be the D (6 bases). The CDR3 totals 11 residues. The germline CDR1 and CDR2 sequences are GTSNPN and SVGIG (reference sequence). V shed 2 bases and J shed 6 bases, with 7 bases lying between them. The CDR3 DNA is TGTGCCTGGAGTTCAGGGGATGGCTACACCTTC. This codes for CAWSSGDGYTF.

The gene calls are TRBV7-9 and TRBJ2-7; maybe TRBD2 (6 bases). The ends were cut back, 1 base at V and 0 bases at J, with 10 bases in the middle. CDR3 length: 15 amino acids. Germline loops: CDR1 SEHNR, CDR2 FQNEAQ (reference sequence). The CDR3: CASSLEVADSYEQYF. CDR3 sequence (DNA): TGTGCCAGCAGCTTAGAAGTAGCGGACTCCTACGAGCAGTACTTC.

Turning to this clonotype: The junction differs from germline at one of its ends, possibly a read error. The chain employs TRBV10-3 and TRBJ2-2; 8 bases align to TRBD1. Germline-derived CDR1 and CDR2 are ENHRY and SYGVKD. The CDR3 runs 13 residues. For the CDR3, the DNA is TGTGCCCTCAGGACAGGGCGTGGAGGGGGGCTGTTTTTT. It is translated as CALRTGRGGGLFF.

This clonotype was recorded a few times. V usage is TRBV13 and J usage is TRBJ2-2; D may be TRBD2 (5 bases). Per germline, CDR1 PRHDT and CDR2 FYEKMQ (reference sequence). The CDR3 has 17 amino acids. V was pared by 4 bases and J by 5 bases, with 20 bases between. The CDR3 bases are TGTGCCAGCAGCTCCCGGGTCCTAGCCGTGGGTACCGGGGAGCTGTTTTTT. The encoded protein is CASSSRVLAVGTGELFF.

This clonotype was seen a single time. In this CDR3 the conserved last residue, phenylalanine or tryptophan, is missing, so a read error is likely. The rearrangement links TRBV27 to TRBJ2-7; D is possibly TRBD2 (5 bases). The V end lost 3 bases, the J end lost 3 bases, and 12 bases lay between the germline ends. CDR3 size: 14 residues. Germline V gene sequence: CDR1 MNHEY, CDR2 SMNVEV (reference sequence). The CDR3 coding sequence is TGTGCCAGCAGTTTTGCCGGGATGGGCTACGAGCAGTACCTC. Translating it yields CASSFAGMGYEQYL.

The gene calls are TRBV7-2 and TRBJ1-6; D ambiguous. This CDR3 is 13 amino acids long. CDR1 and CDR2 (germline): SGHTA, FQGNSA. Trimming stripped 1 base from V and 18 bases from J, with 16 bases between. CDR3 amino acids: CASSLDWSSASHF. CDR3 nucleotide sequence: TGTGCCAGCAGCTTAGATTGGTCGTCAGCCTCCCACTTT.

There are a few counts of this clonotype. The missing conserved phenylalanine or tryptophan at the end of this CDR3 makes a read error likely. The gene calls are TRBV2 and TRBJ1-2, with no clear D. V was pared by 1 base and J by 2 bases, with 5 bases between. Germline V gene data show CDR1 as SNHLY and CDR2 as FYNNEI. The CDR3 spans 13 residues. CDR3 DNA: TGTGCCAGCAGTGAAGGGTTGAACTATGGCTACACCCTC. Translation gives CASSEGLNYGYTL.

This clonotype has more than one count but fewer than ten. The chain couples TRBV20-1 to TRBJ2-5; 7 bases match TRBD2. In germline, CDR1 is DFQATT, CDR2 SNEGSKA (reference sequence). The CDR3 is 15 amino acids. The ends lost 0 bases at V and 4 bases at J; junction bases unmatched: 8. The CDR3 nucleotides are TGCAGTGCTAGAGACCCCGGACTAGTTACAGAGACCCAGTACTTC. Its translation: CSARDPGLVTETQYF.

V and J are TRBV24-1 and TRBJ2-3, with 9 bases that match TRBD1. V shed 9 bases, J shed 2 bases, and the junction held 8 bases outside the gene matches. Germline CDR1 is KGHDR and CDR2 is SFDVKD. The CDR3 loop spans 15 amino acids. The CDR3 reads CATGRTGDNTDTQYF. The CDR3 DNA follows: TGTGCCACCGGAAGGACAGGGGACAACACAGATACGCAGTATTTT.

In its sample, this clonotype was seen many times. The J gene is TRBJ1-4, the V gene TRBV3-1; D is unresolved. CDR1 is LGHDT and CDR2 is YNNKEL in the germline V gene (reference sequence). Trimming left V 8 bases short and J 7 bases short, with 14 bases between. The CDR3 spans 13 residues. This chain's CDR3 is CASRLPGGEKLFF. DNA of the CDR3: TGTGCCAGCCGACTCCCAGGAGGTGAAAAACTGTTTTTT.

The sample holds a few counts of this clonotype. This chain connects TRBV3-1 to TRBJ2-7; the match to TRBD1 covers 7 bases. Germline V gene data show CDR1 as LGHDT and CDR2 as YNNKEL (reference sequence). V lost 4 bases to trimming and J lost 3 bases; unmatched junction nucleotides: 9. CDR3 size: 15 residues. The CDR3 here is CASSPTRDSSYEQYF. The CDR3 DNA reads TGTGCCAGCAGCCCCACCCGGGACAGCAGCTACGAGCAGTACTTC.

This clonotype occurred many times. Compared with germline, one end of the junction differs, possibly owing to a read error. DNA for the CDR3: TGTGCCAGCAGCTTGGCGGCAGGGACGGGGGAGCTGTTTTTT. This encodes CASSLAAGTGELFF. The chain combines TRBV5-1 with TRBJ2-2; TRBD1 or TRBD2 may be the D gene (5 bases each). The CDR3 extends over 14 amino acids. Germline values: CDR1 SGHRS, CDR2 YFSETQ. The complete variable domain, with remaining parts taken from reference TRBV5-1 and TRBJ2-2, reads KAGVTQTPRYLIKTRGQQVTLSCSPISGHRSVSWYQQTPGQGLQFLFEYFSETQRNKGNFPGRFSGRQFSNSRSEMNVSTLELGDSALYLCASSLAAGTGELFFGEGSRLTVL.

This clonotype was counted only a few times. The CDR3 loop is CASSELRVGNQPQHF. The CDR3 bases are TGTGCCAGCAGTGAATTGAGGGTCGGCAATCAGCCCCAGCATTTT. The chain links TRBV6-1 to TRBJ1-5, with D unresolved. V gave up 2 bases and J gave up 2 bases, with 10 bases separating them. The germline V gene encodes CDR1 MNHNS and CDR2 SASEGT. The length of the CDR3 is 15 residues.

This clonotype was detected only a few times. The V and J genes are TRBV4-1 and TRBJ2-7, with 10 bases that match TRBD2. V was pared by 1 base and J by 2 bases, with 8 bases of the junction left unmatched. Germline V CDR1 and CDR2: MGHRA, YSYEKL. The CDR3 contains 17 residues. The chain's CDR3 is CASSQGVLGLAAYEQYF. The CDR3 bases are TGCGCCAGCAGCCAAGGGGTGCTAGGACTAGCGGCCTACGAGCAGTACTTC.

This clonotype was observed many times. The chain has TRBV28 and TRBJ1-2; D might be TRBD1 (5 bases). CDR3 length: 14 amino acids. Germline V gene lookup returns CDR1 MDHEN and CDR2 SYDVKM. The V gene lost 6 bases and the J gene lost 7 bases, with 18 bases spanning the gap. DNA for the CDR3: TGTGCCAGCAGAACTTCCGGGGGAGGGGCTGGCTACACCTTC. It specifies CASRTSGGGAGYTF.